These T cell receptor beta chains were read from a single sample in a study of CD8 T cells in ankylosing spondylitis. Using its own MiXCR run on the 5' RACE reads, TCRdb lists one record per CDR3 protein. Among 250,000 to 300,000 distinct CDR3 sequences listed, 15% to 20% were seen once. Material: blood, either unsorted or a sorted T cell fraction (not recorded which). The receptors were gathered from a male donor with ankylosing spondylitis or in good health (not recorded which). Both conserved end residues are part of each CDR3.

j_gene | v_gene | CDR3aa
TRBJ2-1 | TRBV7-9 | CANSSGVSYNEQFF
TRBJ2-5 | TRBV12-3/TRBV12-4 | CASRRGKETQYF
TRBJ2-3 | TRBV6-5 | CASSSATDTQYF
TRBJ2-1 | TRBV5-1 | CASSRLRGGDNEQFF
TRBJ2-5 | TRBV5-1 | CASSLGLAGHETQYF
TRBJ2-2 | TRBV27 | CASRRQGAPGELFF
TRBJ2-3 | TRBV6-1 | CASSEESGVTDTQYF
TRBJ2-3 | TRBV7-8 | CASSRDRGHTDTQYF
TRBJ2-5 | TRBV4-1 | CASSPNSYQETQYF
TRBJ2-5 | TRBV11-2 | CASSRPQETQYF
TRBJ2-6 | TRBV5-1 | CASSGTGRAGANVLTF
TRBJ2-5 | TRBV5-1 | CASSLNRVGETQYF
TRBJ1-3 | TRBV11-2 | CASSLLGQGPGSGNTIYF
TRBJ2-3 | TRBV27 | CASRRYIGPSTDTQYF
TRBJ2-2 | TRBV12-3/TRBV12-4 | CASSLGVTEGTGELFF
TRBJ2-1 | TRBV12-3/TRBV12-4 | CASSFKTASSYNEQFF
TRBJ1-5 | TRBV7-8 | CASSLGRTVDQPQHF
TRBJ2-1 | TRBV18 | CASSPPGRSSYNEQFF
TRBJ1-2 | TRBV20-1 | CSASQGTANYGYTF
TRBJ2-2 | TRBV5-4 | CASSPGTGWSTGELFF
TRBJ2-3 | TRBV6-1 | CASRTGGGRTDTQYF
TRBJ2-4 | TRBV20-1 | CSASRAGGSKNIQYF
TRBJ1-2 | TRBV15 | CATSRAASSYGYTF
TRBJ1-6 | TRBV6-1 | CASSPDFFSHSPLHF
TRBJ2-3 | TRBV21-1 | CASSEGDREKSDTQYF
TRBJ2-5 | TRBV5-1 | CASSLNPGGPNYQETQYF